This TCR beta chain was sequenced during a study of CD8+CD57+ T cells in acquired aplastic anemia. Across the study: The DNA of sorted CD4+ and CD8+ cells averaged 3.2 ug. Sequencing produced an average of about 9.8 million reads per healthy donor for CD4+ cells. Points from the study as a whole: Researchers reported that CD8+ Simpson's diversity was not significantly different in patients versus controls. Comparison of patients with controls identified about 30 shared CD8+ CDR3 sequences.

TCR beta VDJ and CDR3 profiles were obtained from a genomic DNA template. MiXCR was run by TCRdb on the reads, yielding one entry per CDR3 protein. Of some 82,000 distinct CDR3 sequences listed, roughly half are singletons. For this clonotype: No antigen is known for it.

The length of the CDR3 is 14 residues. Germline V CDR1 and CDR2: SEHNR, FQNEAQ (reference sequence). Trimming pared 7 bases from V and 7 bases from J, leaving 20 bases between. This chain uses TRBV7-9 with TRBJ2-7; D remains unclear. The material sequenced was sorted CD4+, CD8+, or CD8+CD57+ T cells (not recorded which) from PBMCs. The sequence was collected from a human donor in good health, serving as a control. The CDR3 is CASTWASRLGEQYF. DNA of the CDR3: TGTGCCAGCACCTGGGCCTCCCGGCTAGGGGAGCAGTACTTC.